Presented here are 18 T cell receptor beta chains from one specimen sequenced in a study of shared clonotypes between healthy human individuals. It was CD45RO-negative cells, positively selected for CCR7, that made up naive CD8 cells, with terminally differentiated effector memory CD45RA+ cells excluded. Some clones are missing from TCRdb's copy, which holds only in-frame ones; the method was immunoSEQ multiplex PCR. The sample lists about 580,000 clones, 95% to 98% seen once, with 0.3% in the top ten. The sequenced sample consisted of naive CD8+ T cells sorted from blood. These receptors were taken from a man aged 30 to 45 in good health.

CDR3 nucleotides: TGTGCCAGTGGTTCTCGTACGAGCTCCTACGAGCAGTACTTC. Amino acids: CASGSRTSSYEQYF. This rearrangement joins TRBV6-1 to TRBJ2-7; D not resolved. The CDR3 sequence is 14 residues long. CDR1 and CDR2 (germline): MNHNS, SASEGT. Trimming pared 9 bases from V and 0 bases from J, leaving 15 bases between.

This sequence joins TRBV18 and TRBJ2-7; the match to TRBD2 covers 14 bases. This CDR3 has 15 residues. Germline assignment: CDR1 KGHSH and CDR2 LQKENI. V shed 5 bases and J 4 bases; nucleotides not matched to a gene: 4. CDR3 in amino acids: CASSLGLAGEYEQYF. DNA of the CDR3: TGTGCCAGCTCATTGGGACTAGCGGGGGAATACGAGCAGTACTTC. Combining the CDR3 with reference TRBV18 and TRBJ2-7 gives the whole variable domain NAGVMQNPRHLVRRRGQEARLRCSPMKGHSHVYWYRQLPEEGLKFMVYLQKENIIDESGMPKERFSAEFPKEGPSILRIQQVVRGDSAAYFCASSLGLAGEYEQYFGPGTRLTVT.

CDR3 residues: CASSLWGDSYEQYF. CDR3 nucleotides: TGTGCCAGCAGTTTATGGGGGGACTCCTACGAGCAGTACTTC. J is TRBJ2-7 and V is TRBV27; D is perhaps TRBD2 (6 bases). This CDR3 spans 14 amino acids. V was pared by 1 base and J by 0 bases, with 7 bases between. In germline, CDR1 is MNHEY, CDR2 SMNVEV (reference sequence).

This sequence joins TRBV7-9 and TRBJ2-1; 12 bases are shared with TRBD2. This CDR3 has 16 residues. From germline, CDR1 is SEHNR and CDR2 FQNEAQ (reference sequence). J gave up 5 bases and V 3 bases, and 5 bases lay outside the gene matches. The CDR3 spells CASSLVTSGRHNEQFF. CDR3 in DNA: TGTGCCAGCAGCTTGGTGACTAGCGGGAGACACAATGAGCAGTTCTTC.

The chain carries TRBV5-1 and TRBJ2-1; 10 positions match TRBD2. Looked up from germline, CDR1 is SGHRS and CDR2 is YFSETQ. The CDR3 contains 14 residues. V was pared by 4 bases and J by 10 bases, with 8 bases of the junction left unmatched. The CDR3 sequence is CASSLPQTSGEQFF. DNA of the CDR3: TGCGCCAGCAGCCTACCTCAGACTAGCGGGGAGCAGTTCTTC.

This clone was seen only a few times. J is TRBJ2-2 and V is TRBV9, with 8 positions matching TRBD2. From germline, CDR1 is SGDLS and CDR2 YYNGEE. V lost 1 base and J lost 4; bases outside the gene matches: 0. The CDR3 spans 14 residues. In nucleotides, the CDR3 is TGTGCCAGCAGCGTAAGCGGGGGCACCGGGGAGCTGTTTTTT. Its translation: CASSVSGGTGELFF.

The rearrangement joins TRBV18 to TRBJ2-7; the D gene is possibly TRBD1 (6 bases). The germline gives CDR1 KGHSH, CDR2 LQKENI. V was cut by 3 bases and J by 2 bases, with 8 bases left in between. The CDR3 is 13 residues long. As DNA, the CDR3 is TGTGCCAGCTCACCCTACAGGGCCTACGAGCAGTACTTC. Encoded protein: CASSPYRAYEQYF.

The chain is built from TRBV5-1 and TRBJ2-1; no reliable D call. This CDR3 spans 13 amino acids. Between the trimmed V and J ends, which lost 10 bases and 0 bases, there was a span of 11 bases. Germline V gives CDR1 SGHRS, CDR2 YFSETQ. Written as DNA, the CDR3 is TGCGCCTCCACTCCACTCTCCTACAATGAGCAGTTCTTC. This sequence encodes CASTPLSYNEQFF.

This chain uses TRBV4-1 with TRBJ2-2; 9 bases map to TRBD2. CDR1 and CDR2 from the germline V gene are MGHRA and YSYEKL. V gave up 7 bases and J gave up 4 bases; unmatched junction bases: 10. The CDR3 sequence is 16 residues long. The CDR3 sequence is CASKYGAGGSTGELFF. CDR3 coding DNA: TGCGCCAGCAAGTACGGAGCGGGGGGAAGCACCGGGGAGCTGTTTTTT.

The gene calls are TRBV9 and TRBJ2-3; 9 bases are shared with TRBD2. V lost 4 bases, J lost 0 bases, and 3 bases stayed unmatched. The CDR3 is made up of 15 amino acids. Germline lookup yields CDR1 SGDLS and CDR2 YYNGEE. CDR3 sequence (DNA): TGTGCCAGCAGCTATAGCGGGAGTAGCACAGATACGCAGTATTTT. Its translation is CASSYSGSSTDTQYF.

The chain couples TRBV6-5 to TRBJ2-5; no definite D call. Germline V gives CDR1 MNHEY, CDR2 SVGAGI. V was clipped by 6 bases and J by 3 bases, with 14 bases between them. CDR3 length: 14 amino acids. The CDR3 nucleotides are TGTGCCAGCAGCCGAGCCGATCAGGAAGAGACCCAGTACTTC. It specifies CASSRADQEETQYF.

The chain employs TRBV28 and TRBJ2-1; no reliable D call. Trimming pared 5 bases from V and 8 bases from J, leaving 19 bases between. Germline assignment: CDR1 MDHEN and CDR2 SYDVKM. The CDR3 runs 15 residues. CDR3 in amino acids: CASSQPQQLRDEQFF. The CDR3 bases are TGTGCCAGCAGTCAACCTCAACAGTTACGGGATGAGCAGTTCTTC.

CDR3 nucleotide sequence: TGTGCCAGCAGCGCAGACGAAGTTCCTGGAAACACCATATATTTT. This encodes CASSADEVPGNTIYF. The J gene is TRBJ1-3, the V gene TRBV9; D is unclear. The germline V and J ends were trimmed by 3 bases and 2 bases, with 12 bases remaining between them. Looked up from germline, CDR1 is SGDLS and CDR2 is YYNGEE. The CDR3 covers 15 residues.

The CDR3 bases are TGTGCCAGCAGCCAGGGATCAGGCAGGAATGAAAAACTGTTTTTT. Amino acids: CASSQGSGRNEKLFF. V and J are TRBV7-7 and TRBJ1-4; weak D call: TRBD1 (5 bases). V dropped 5 bases and J dropped 5 bases, with 15 bases sitting between them. This CDR3 has 15 residues. Germline CDR1 reads SSHAT; CDR2 reads FNYEAQ (reference sequence). The full variable domain, completed using reference TRBV7-7 and TRBJ1-4, is GAGVSQSPRYKVTKRGQDVTLRCDPISSHATLYWYQQALGQGPEFLTYFNYEAQPDKSGLPSDRFSAERPEGSISTLTIQRTEQRDSAMYRCASSQGSGRNEKLFFGSGTQLSVL.

The chain employs TRBV7-9 and TRBJ2-2; D is undetermined. The CDR3 has 15 amino acids. Per germline, CDR1 SEHNR and CDR2 FQNEAQ (reference sequence). Trimming removed 5 bases at V and 2 bases at J, with 12 bases between. CDR3 sequence: CASSPGDINTGELFF. CDR3 DNA sequence: TGTGCCAGCAGCCCAGGTGACATAAACACCGGGGAGCTGTTTTTT.

The chain carries TRBV15 and TRBJ1-4; 9 bases are a match to TRBD1. The CDR3 loop spans 14 amino acids. The V gene end was trimmed by 5 bases and the J gene end by 6 bases; junction bases not matched to a gene: 4. Per the germline V gene, CDR1 is LNHNV and CDR2 is YYDKDF (reference sequence). The CDR3 DNA is TGTGCCACCAGCCCGGGACAGGGAGATGAAAAACTGTTTTTT. It encodes CATSPGQGDEKLFF.

V usage is TRBV7-9 and J usage is TRBJ2-5, with 7 bases lining up with TRBD2. The V segment lost 3 bases and the J segment 5 bases; nucleotides outside the gene matches: 6. Germline CDR1 and CDR2: SEHNR and FQNEAQ (reference sequence). The CDR3 totals 14 residues. This CDR3 is CASSFSGMGETQYF. DNA of the CDR3: TGTGCCAGCAGCTTCAGCGGGATGGGGGAGACCCAGTACTTC.

This sequence joins TRBV28 and TRBJ2-3; possibly TRBD1 or TRBD2 for D (5 bases each). Germline V gene data show CDR1 as MDHEN and CDR2 as SYDVKM. CDR3 length equals 11 residues. V dropped 10 bases and J dropped 4 bases, with 9 bases sitting between them. In DNA, the CDR3 is TGTGCCATCGGGACGCCAGATACGCAGTATTTT. Its protein is CAIGTPDTQYF.